Detailed here is one T cell receptor (beta chain). This sample was taken from a study of blood T cells in healthy people across ages. A second PCR of roughly 7 to 11 cycles used a sample-barcoded 5' primer and a J-beta primer mix. TCRdb analysed the 5' RACE reads with MiXCR anew, one entry per CDR3 protein. The sample has around 600,000 distinct CDR3 sequences; 40% to 50% are singletons. Germline V gene lookup returns CDR1 SGHTA and CDR2 FQGNSA. The CDR3 sequence is 15 residues long. With 1 base removed from V and 1 base from J, the gap between germline ends came to 11 bases. The specimen was blood. The genes are TRBV7-2 and TRBJ2-7; no clear D. This receptor was identified in a man older than 75 in good health. The chain's CDR3 is CASSLDGFVSYEQYF. In DNA form, the CDR3 reads TGTGCCAGCAGCTTAGACGGGTTTGTTTCCTACGAGCAGTACTTC.